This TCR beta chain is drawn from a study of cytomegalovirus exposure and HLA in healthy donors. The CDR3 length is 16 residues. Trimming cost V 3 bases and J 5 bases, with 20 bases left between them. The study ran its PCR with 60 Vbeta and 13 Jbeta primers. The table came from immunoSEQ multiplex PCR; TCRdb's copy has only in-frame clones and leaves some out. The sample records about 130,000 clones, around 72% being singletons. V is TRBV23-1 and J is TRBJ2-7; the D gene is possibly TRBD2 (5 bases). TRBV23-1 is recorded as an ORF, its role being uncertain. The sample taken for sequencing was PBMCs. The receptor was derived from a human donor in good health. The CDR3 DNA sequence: TGCGCCAGCAGTCATAGAGGGAAACAGATCTGGCACGAGCAGTACTTC. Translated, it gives CASSHRGKQIWHEQYF.